This entry concerns a single TCR beta chain. Its antigen is not known. Whereas donors were nominally healthy upon sampling, unrecorded immune exposures were probable. These data come from a study of cytomegalovirus exposure and HLA in healthy donors. General study findings and limits: Cytomegalovirus association was listed for about 160 TCR beta chains. An analysis done earlier found most TCR beta V segments productive about 87% or about 30% of the time. Accurate prediction of most subjects' HLA-A and HLA-B alleles from TCR beta sequences was reported.

In the PCR, 60 Vbeta and 13 Jbeta primers were used. Assay used: immunoSEQ multiplex PCR; TCRdb lists only in-frame clones, some missing. This table has approximately 300,000 clones, 70% to 90% appearing once. The V gene lost 3 bases and the J gene lost 3 bases, with 12 bases spanning the gap. CDR1 is GTSNPN and CDR2 is SVGIG in the germline V gene (reference sequence). The CDR3 has 13 amino acids. This sequence joins TRBV30 and TRBJ2-7; D perhaps matches TRBD1 (7 bases). The specimen was PBMCs. The sequence came from a woman in her forties in good health and CMV-seropositive. The CDR3 reads CAWREGALYEQYF. CDR3 coding DNA: TGTGCCTGGAGGGAGGGGGCCCTCTACGAGCAGTACTTC.